A selection of T cell receptor beta chains follows, all from one sample in a study of T cells in Graves' hyperthyroidism and ophthalmopathy. TCRdb ran MiXCR on the multiplex PCR reads and lists one entry per CDR3 protein. The sample lists more than 450,000 distinct CDR3 sequences; 12% to 15% were seen once. Material for sequencing was blood. The source of these receptors is a woman between 40 and 55 years old with Graves' hyperthyroidism. Both conserved end residues are part of each CDR3. D genes are given only for firm matches. Clone size, where shown, is once, few, many, or a class for clones that have expanded.

J | D | size | V | CDR3 | DNA
TRBJ2-1 | - | - | TRBV11-1 | CASSGNGGPYNEQFF | TGTGCCAGCAGCGGAAACGGGGGCCCCTACAATGAGCAGTTCTTC
TRBJ2-6 | TRBD1 | - | TRBV5-1 | CASSLRAGGANVLTF | TGCGCCAGCAGCTTGCGGGCAGGGGGTGCCAACGTCCTGACTTTC
TRBJ2-3 | - | many | TRBV2 | CASQSGRVSSTDTQYF | TGTGCCAGCCAAAGTGGTAGGGTTTCCAGCACAGATACGCAGTATTTT
TRBJ2-2 | TRBD1 | many | TRBV28 | CASSSRTGSIGELFF | TGTGCCAGCAGTTCCCGGACAGGCTCAATCGGGGAGCTGTTTTTT
TRBJ1-3 | - | - | TRBV6-1 | CASSEDTGLAGNTIYF | TGTGCCAGCAGTGAAGATACGGGGCTGGCTGGAAACACCATATATTTT
TRBJ2-4 | TRBD2 | - | TRBV11-2 | CASSLGLAGDWGNIQYF | TGTGCCAGCAGCCTCGGACTAGCGGGAGACTGGGGAAACATTCAGTACTTC
TRBJ2-7 | - | many | TRBV28 | CASSPYSRQATSYEQYF | TGTGCCAGCAGTCCGTACTCCCGACAGGCCACCTCCTACGAGCAGTACTTC
TRBJ1-3 | - | few | TRBV10-3 | CAISGVGTSSGNTIYF | TGTGCCATCAGTGGTGTGGGAACCTCCTCTGGAAACACCATATATTTT
TRBJ2-2 | - | few | TRBV2 | CASSENRGLANTGELFF | TGTGCCAGCAGTGAAAACCGGGGGCTGGCGAACACCGGGGAGCTGTTTTTT
TRBJ1-1 | - | - | TRBV12-5 | CASGSPVLTEAFF | TGTGCTAGTGGTTCTCCGGTGTTGACTGAAGCTTTCTTT
TRBJ2-3 | TRBD2 | - | TRBV4-2 | CASSQEREGDTQYF | TGTGCCAGCAGCCAAGAGCGGGAGGGAGATACGCAGTATTTT
TRBJ2-7 | TRBD2 | few | TRBV5-1 | CASSRTRPPYEQYF | TGCGCCAGCAGCCGGACTAGGCCCCCCTACGAGCAGTACTTC
TRBJ2-4 | TRBD1 | few | TRBV20-1 | CSASRTGAKNIQYF | TGCAGTGCTAGCAGGACAGGCGCCAAAAACATTCAGTACTTC
TRBJ2-7 | - | many | TRBV3-1 | CASSQVGDLDYEQYF | TGTGCCAGCAGCCAGGTGGGGGACCTAGACTACGAGCAGTACTTC
TRBJ2-1 | - | few | TRBV19 | CASCYSVRSYNEQFF | TGTGCCAGTTGTTACTCCGTGAGGTCCTACAATGAGCAGTTCTTC